This T cell receptor (beta chain) was retrieved from a study of cytomegalovirus exposure and HLA in healthy donors. Study-wide findings and caveats: Sequencing depth across donors, presence/absence analyses assumed, was roughly uniform. Rare TCR sequences predominated, though certain public TCRs were found in many donors. Relative to the roughly 640-donor mean, N-insertions were reportedly fewer in an Asian-associated ancestry cluster in a later analysis.

V was trimmed by 1 base and J by 4 bases, leaving 7 bases between them. Germline CDR1 reads SGHAT; CDR2 reads FQNNGV. CDR3 length equals 13 residues. PCR was performed using 60 Vbeta and 13 Jbeta primers. Assay used: immunoSEQ multiplex PCR; TCRdb lists only in-frame clones, some missing. This sample has about 30,000 clones, with 87% found just once. With respect to this clone: Antigen specificity is unknown.

The V call is TRBV11-2, the J call TRBJ1-2; D unclear. The receptor was derived from a boy aged 5-17 years in good health and CMV-seronegative. The sequencing sample was made of PBMCs. CDR3 amino acids: CASSLGAVYGYTF. In nucleotides, the CDR3 is TGTGCCAGCAGCTTAGGGGCAGTCTATGGCTACACCTTC.